This T cell receptor (beta chain) was sequenced for a study of shared clonotypes between healthy human individuals. Profiled with immunoSEQ multiplex PCR; TCRdb holds only in-frame clones, not every one. The table includes 950,000 to 1,200,000 clones, 60% to 85% detected once. The CDR3 is 14 residues long. Germline-derived CDR1 and CDR2 are MDHEN and SYDVKM. The J segment lost 4 bases and the V segment lost 6 bases, leaving 4 bases of the junction unmatched. The source material was memory CD4+ T cells from PBMCs. The sample's subset: CD45RA-negative fraction. The rearrangement joins TRBV28 to TRBJ1-5, with 9 bases matching TRBD1. This TCR was recovered from a young man in good health. Some clones in this sample may be carry-over from other donors' samples. The CDR3 DNA reads as TGTGCCAGCAGGGGACAGGGAAGTAATCAGCCCCAGCATTTT. This gives the protein CASRGQGSNQPQHF.